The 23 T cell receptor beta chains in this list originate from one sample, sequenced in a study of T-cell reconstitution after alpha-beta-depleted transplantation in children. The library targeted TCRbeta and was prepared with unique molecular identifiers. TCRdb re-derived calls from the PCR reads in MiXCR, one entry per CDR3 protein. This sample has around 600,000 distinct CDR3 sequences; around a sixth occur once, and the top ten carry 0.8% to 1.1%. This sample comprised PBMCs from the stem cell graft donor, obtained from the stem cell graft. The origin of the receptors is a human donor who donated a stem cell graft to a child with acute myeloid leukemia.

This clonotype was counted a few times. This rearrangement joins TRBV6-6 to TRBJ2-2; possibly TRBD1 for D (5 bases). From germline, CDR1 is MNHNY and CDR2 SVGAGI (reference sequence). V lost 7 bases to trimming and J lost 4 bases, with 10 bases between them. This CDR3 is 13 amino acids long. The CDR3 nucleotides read TGTGCCAGCAAACAGGAAGGCACCGGGGAGCTGTTTTTT. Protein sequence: CASKQEGTGELFF.

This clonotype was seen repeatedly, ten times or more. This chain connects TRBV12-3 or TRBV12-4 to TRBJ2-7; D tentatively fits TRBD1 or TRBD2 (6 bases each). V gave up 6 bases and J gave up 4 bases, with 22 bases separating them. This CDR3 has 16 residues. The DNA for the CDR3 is TGTGCCAGCAGCAACTTCTGGAGGGGGGCGCAATACGAGCAGTACTTC. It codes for CASSNFWRGAQYEQYF.

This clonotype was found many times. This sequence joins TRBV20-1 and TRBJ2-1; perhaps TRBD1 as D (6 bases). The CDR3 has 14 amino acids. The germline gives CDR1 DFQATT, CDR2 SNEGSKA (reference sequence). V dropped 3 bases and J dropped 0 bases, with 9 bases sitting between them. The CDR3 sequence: CSARGASSYNEQFF. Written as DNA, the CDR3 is TGCAGTGCTAGGGGGGCGAGCTCCTACAATGAGCAGTTCTTC.

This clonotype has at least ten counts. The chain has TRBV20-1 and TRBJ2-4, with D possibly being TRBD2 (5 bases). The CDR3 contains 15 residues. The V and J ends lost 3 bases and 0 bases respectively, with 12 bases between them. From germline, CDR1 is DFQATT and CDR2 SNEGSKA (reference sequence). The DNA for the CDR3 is TGCAGTGCTAGCCCCGTTCGGGGAGCCAAAAACATTCAGTACTTC. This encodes CSASPVRGAKNIQYF.

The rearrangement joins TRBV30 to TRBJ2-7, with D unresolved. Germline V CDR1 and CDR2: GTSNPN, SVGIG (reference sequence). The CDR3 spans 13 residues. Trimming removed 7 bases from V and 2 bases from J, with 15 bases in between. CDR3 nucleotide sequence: TGTGCCTTGCTAAGACACAATACCTACGAGCAGTACTTC. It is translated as CALLRHNTYEQYF.

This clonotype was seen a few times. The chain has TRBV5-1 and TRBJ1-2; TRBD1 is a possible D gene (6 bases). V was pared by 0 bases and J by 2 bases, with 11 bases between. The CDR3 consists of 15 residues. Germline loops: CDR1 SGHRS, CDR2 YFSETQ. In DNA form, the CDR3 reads TGCGCCAGCAGCTTGGGAGATGGGGGCAACTATGGCTACACCTTC. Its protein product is CASSLGDGGNYGYTF.

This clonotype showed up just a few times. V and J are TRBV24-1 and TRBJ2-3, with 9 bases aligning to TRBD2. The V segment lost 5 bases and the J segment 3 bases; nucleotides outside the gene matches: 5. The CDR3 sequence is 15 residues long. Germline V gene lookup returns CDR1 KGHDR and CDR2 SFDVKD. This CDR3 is CATSGRGLATDTQYF. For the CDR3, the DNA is TGTGCCACCAGTGGTCGGGGACTAGCAACAGATACGCAGTATTTT.

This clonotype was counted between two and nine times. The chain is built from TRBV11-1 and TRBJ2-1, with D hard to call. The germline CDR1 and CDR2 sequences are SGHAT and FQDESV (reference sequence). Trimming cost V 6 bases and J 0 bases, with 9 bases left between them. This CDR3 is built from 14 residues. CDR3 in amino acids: CASRMRSSYNEQFF. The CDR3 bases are TGTGCCAGCAGGATGCGGTCCTCCTACAATGAGCAGTTCTTC.

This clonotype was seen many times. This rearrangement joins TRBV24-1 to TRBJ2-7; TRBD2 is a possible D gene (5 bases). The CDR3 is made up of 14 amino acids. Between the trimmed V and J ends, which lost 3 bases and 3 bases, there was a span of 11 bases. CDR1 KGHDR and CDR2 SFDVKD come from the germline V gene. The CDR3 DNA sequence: TGTGCCACCAGTGATCCCGGGGTAGGCTACGAGCAGTACTTC. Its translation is CATSDPGVGYEQYF.

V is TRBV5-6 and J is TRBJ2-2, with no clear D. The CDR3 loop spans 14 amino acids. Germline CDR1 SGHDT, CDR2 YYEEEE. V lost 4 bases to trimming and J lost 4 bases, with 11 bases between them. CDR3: CASSDGSVTGELFF. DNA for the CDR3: TGTGCCAGCAGCGACGGGTCCGTCACCGGGGAGCTGTTTTTT.

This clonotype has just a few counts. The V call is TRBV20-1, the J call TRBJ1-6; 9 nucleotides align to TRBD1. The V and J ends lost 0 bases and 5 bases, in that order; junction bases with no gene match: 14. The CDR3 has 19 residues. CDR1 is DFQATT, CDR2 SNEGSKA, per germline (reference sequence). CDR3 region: CSARELGTGYSLNNSPLHF. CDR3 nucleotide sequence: TGCAGTGCTAGAGAATTGGGGACAGGGTATAGCCTTAATAATTCACCCCTCCACTTT.

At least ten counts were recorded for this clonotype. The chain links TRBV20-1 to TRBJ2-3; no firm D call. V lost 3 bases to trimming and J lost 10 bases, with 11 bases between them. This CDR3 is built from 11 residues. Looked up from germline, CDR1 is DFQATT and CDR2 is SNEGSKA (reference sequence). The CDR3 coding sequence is TGCAGTGCTAGGGACCACCCGGCGCAGTATTTT. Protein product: CSARDHPAQYF.

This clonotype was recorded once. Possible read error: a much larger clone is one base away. The CDR3 nucleotides are TGTGCCACCCGGGGGGGTCTAAGCTCCTACAATGAGCAGCTCTTC. It specifies CATRGGLSSYNEQLF. The chain recombines TRBV15 with TRBJ2-1, with 8 bases aligning to TRBD2. The V gene's germline CDR1 is LNHNV and CDR2 YYDKDF (reference sequence). This CDR3 has 15 amino acids.

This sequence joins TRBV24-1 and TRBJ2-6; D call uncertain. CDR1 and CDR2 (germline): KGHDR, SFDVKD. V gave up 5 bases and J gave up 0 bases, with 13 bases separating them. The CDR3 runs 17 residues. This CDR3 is CATSVRNSNSGANVLTF. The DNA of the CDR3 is TGTGCCACCAGTGTACGGAACTCTAACTCTGGGGCCAACGTCCTGACTTTC.

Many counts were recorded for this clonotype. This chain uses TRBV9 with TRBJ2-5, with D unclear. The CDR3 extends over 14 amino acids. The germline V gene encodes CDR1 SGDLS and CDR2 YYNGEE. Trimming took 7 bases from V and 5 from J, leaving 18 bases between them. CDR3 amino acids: CASGEAARVETQYF. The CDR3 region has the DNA TGTGCCAGCGGTGAGGCGGCTAGGGTGGAGACCCAGTACTTC. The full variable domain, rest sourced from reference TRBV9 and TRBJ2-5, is DSGVTQTPKHLITATGQRVTLRCSPRSGDLSVYWYQQSLDQGLQFLIQYYNGEERAKGNILERFSAQQFPDLHSELNLSSLELGDSALYFCASGEAARVETQYFGPGTRLLVL.

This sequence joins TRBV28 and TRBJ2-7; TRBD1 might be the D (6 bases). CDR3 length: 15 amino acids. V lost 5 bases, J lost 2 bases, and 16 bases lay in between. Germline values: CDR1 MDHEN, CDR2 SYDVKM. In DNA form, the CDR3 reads TGTGCCAGCAGTCAGCCCCGGACAGAAACCTACGAGCAGTACGTC. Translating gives CASSQPRTETYEQYV.

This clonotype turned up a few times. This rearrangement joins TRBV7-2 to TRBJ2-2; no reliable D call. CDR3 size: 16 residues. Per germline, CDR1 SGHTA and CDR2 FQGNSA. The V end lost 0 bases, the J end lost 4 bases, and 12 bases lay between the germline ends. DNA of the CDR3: TGTGCCAGCAGCTTAGCAGGCAGGTCCAGCACCGGGGAGCTGTTTTTT. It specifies CASSLAGRSSTGELFF.

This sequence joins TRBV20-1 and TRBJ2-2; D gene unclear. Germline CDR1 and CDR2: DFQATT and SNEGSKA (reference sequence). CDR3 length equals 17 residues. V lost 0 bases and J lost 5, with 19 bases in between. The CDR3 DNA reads TGCAGTGCTAGAGATCGAAGGGCAAAGCTACCAACCGGGGAGCTGTTTTTT. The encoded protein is CSARDRRAKLPTGELFF.

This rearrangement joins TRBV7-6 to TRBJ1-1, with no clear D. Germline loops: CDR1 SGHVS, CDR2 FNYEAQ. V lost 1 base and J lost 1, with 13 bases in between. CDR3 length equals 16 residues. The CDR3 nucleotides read TGTGCCAGCAGCTTAGACCCGGCCACTCCGAACACTGAAGCTTTCTTT. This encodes CASSLDPATPNTEAFF.

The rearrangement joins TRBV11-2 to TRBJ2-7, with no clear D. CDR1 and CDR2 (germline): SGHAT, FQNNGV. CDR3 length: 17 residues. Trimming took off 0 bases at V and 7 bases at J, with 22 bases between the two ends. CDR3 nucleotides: TGTGCCAGCAGCTTAGAGGGGAAGATGACCCTTTTCGGGGAGCAGTACTTC. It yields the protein CASSLEGKMTLFGEQYF.

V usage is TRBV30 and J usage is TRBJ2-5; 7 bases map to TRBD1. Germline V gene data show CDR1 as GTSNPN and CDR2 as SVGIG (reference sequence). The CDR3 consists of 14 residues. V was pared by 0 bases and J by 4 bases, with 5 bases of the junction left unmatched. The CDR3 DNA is TGTGCCTGGAGTGTTCCGGCAGGGGGAGAGACCCAGTACTTC. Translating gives CAWSVPAGGETQYF.

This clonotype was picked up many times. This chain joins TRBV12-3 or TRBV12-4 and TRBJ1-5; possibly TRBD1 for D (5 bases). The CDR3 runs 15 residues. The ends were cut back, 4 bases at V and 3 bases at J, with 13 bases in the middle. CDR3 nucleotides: TGTGCCAGCAGTTCGAGGGGTGGAGACAATCAGCCCCAGCATTTT. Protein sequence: CASSSRGGDNQPQHF.

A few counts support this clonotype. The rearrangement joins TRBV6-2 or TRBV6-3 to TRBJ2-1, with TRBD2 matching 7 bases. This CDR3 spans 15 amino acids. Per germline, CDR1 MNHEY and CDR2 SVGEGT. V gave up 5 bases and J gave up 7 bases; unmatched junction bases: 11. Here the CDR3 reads CASSGGGSTWNEQFF. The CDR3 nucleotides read TGTGCCAGCAGTGGCGGGGGTTCCACATGGAATGAGCAGTTCTTC.